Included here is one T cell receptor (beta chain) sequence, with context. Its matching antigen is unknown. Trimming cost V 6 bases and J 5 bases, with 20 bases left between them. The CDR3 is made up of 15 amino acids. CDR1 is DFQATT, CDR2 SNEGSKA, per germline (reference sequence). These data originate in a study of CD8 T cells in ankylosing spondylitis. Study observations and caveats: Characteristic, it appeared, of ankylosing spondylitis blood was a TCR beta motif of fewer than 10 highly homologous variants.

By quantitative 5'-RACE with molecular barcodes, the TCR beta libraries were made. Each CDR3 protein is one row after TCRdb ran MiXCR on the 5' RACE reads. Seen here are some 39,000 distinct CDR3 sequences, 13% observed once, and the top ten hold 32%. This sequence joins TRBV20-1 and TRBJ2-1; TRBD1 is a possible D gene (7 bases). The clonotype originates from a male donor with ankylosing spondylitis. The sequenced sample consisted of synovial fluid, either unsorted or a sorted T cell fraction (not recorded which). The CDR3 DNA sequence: TGCAGTGCCCTCGTGGGAGGACAGGACCACAATGAGCAGTTCTTC. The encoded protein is CSALVGGQDHNEQFF.